These 28 T cell receptor beta chains originate from one sample sequenced in a study of shared clonotypes between healthy human individuals. Generated by immunoSEQ multiplex PCR, the TCRdb table keeps only in-frame clones and is missing some. The sample holds about 680,000 clones, under 80% seen once. Sequences were obtained from memory CD4+ T cells sorted from blood. Stated subset: CD45RA-negative fraction. The receptors were gathered from a woman in her 30s in good health.

The genes are TRBV25-1 and TRBJ2-3; D is undetermined. V gave up 3 bases and J gave up 3 bases, with 1 base separating them. In germline, CDR1 is MGHDK, CDR2 SYGVNS. The CDR3 length is 11 residues. DNA for the CDR3: TGTGCCAGCAGTGAGACAGATACGCAGTATTTT. Translating gives CASSETDTQYF.

This clone has a handful of counts. The V call is TRBV2, the J call TRBJ2-4; tentatively, D is TRBD1 (6 bases). V was cut by 7 bases and J by 15 bases, with 19 bases left in between. In germline, CDR1 is SNHLY, CDR2 FYNNEI. The CDR3 length is 12 residues. The CDR3 DNA is TGTGCCAGCAATCCGTTGGGGGCCCGAACGTACTTC. It translates to CASNPLGARTYF.

The chain is built from TRBV5-8 and TRBJ1-2; TRBD1 is a possible D gene (5 bases). Germline V gives CDR1 SGHTS, CDR2 YDEGEE. CDR3 length equals 16 residues. V gave up 2 bases and J gave up 2 bases, with 16 bases separating them. The CDR3 coding sequence is TGTGCCAGCAGCTTTTCCGCCACAGGCAAAAACTATGGCTACACCTTC. Its translation: CASSFSATGKNYGYTF. The whole variable domain, remainder taken from reference TRBV5-8 and TRBJ1-2, is EAGVTQSPTHLIKTRGQQATLRCSPISGHTSVYWYQQALGLGLQFLLWYDEGEERNRGNFPPRFSGRQFPNYSSELNVNALELEDSALYLCASSFSATGKNYGYTFGSGTRLTVV.

V and J are TRBV9 and TRBJ2-2; D may correspond to TRBD1 or TRBD2 (7 bases each). Germline CDR1 SGDLS, CDR2 YYNGEE. The CDR3 has 17 amino acids. V lost 0 bases and J 6 bases, leaving 18 bases between the germline ends. The CDR3 nucleotides are TGTGCCAGCAGCGTAGCAGGGGGGGCGCTGGACCCCGGGGAGCTGTTTTTT. Its translation is CASSVAGGALDPGELFF.

This chain links TRBV19 with TRBJ1-2; 9 bases line up with TRBD1. V trimming: 3 bases; J trimming: 6 bases; junction bases outside the gene matches: 17. This CDR3 has 18 amino acids. Germline V gene sequence: CDR1 LNHDA, CDR2 SQIVND (reference sequence). CDR3 region: CASSIYPGQGKGTNGYTF. For the CDR3, the DNA is TGTGCCAGTAGTATTTACCCGGGACAGGGTAAGGGCACGAATGGCTACACCTTC. Together with reference TRBV19 and TRBJ1-2, the CDR3 gives the full variable domain: DGGITQSPKYLFRKEGQNVTLSCEQNLNHDAMYWYRQDPGQGLRLIYYSQIVNDFQKGDIAEGYSVSREKKESFPLTVTSAQKNPTAFYLCASSIYPGQGKGTNGYTFGSGTRLTVV.

The rearrangement joins TRBV27 to TRBJ2-1; no reliable D call. The germline CDR1 and CDR2 sequences are MNHEY and SMNVEV (reference sequence). The ends were cut back, 3 bases at V and 0 bases at J, with 15 bases in the middle. The CDR3 runs to 17 residues. The CDR3 reads CASSFSPKRPSYNEQFF. The DNA of the CDR3 is TGTGCCAGCAGTTTCTCACCTAAGCGCCCCTCCTACAATGAGCAGTTCTTC.

V and J are TRBV2 and TRBJ2-5, with no clear D. Germline CDR1 and CDR2: SNHLY and FYNNEI. Trimming took off 2 bases at V and 5 bases at J, with 12 bases between the two ends. This CDR3 is 14 amino acids long. CDR3 sequence: CASSELSRAETQYF. The CDR3, as DNA: TGTGCCAGCAGTGAATTGTCCAGAGCCGAGACCCAGTACTTC.

The chain combines TRBV6-1 with TRBJ2-7; 8 bases agree with TRBD1. V shed 6 bases, J shed 4 bases, and the junction held 11 bases outside the gene matches. The germline V gene has CDR1 MNHNS and CDR2 SASEGT. The CDR3 is 15 amino acids. CDR3 DNA: TGTGCCAGCAGCTTTAGACAGGGGCTTTCTTACGAGCAGTACTTC. Protein sequence: CASSFRQGLSYEQYF.

The chain has TRBV28 and TRBJ2-3; 7 bases align to TRBD2. CDR1 is MDHEN and CDR2 is SYDVKM in the germline V gene. The CDR3 sequence is 17 residues long. Trimming cost V 5 bases and J 8 bases; bases outside gene matches: 19. CDR3 DNA sequence: TGTGCCAGCAGTCCCAAGGGGCGGTGGGGGGGAAGACTTACGCAGTATTTT. Residues: CASSPKGRWGGRLTQYF.

This chain uses TRBV15 with TRBJ2-1, with 7 bases aligning to TRBD1. Germline V CDR1 and CDR2: LNHNV, YYDKDF (reference sequence). The CDR3 spans 16 residues. After removal of 6 bases from V and 1 base from J, the junction contained 9 bases not matched to a gene. CDR3 coding DNA: TGTGCCACCAGTTCCGACAGGGCCCTATCCTACAATGAGCAGTTCTTC. Translation gives CATSSDRALSYNEQFF.

As for this clone: Other DNA sequences from this sample encode an identical CDR3 as well. The CDR3 sequence is CASSRTENYGYTF. CDR3 DNA: TGTGCCAGTAGTCGGACAGAAAACTATGGCTACACCTTC. The gene calls are TRBV19 and TRBJ1-2; D might be TRBD1 (6 bases). The V end was cut by 5 bases, the J end by 2 bases, with 9 bases between. Germline V gives CDR1 LNHDA, CDR2 SQIVND (reference sequence). CDR3 length equals 13 residues.

The rearrangement uses TRBV28 and TRBJ2-1; D is unclear. CDR1 MDHEN and CDR2 SYDVKM come from the germline V gene. V lost 4 bases, J lost 0 bases, and 13 bases lay in between. The CDR3 has 16 residues. CDR3 nucleotides: TGTGCCAGCAGTTCTTACGTTCCAAGCTCCTACAATGAGCAGTTCTTC. Amino acids: CASSSYVPSSYNEQFF.

The chain couples TRBV19 to TRBJ2-1; 7 positions match TRBD2. The CDR3 extends over 15 amino acids. The V and J ends lost 11 bases and 1 base, in that order; junction bases with no gene match: 11. Germline V gene sequence: CDR1 LNHDA, CDR2 SQIVND (reference sequence). The CDR3 DNA sequence: TGTGCCTGTTCGGCTAGCGGATTATCCTACAATGAGCAGTTCTTC. It translates to CACSASGLSYNEQFF.

The rearrangement joins TRBV28 to TRBJ2-7; 11 positions match TRBD2. V trimming: 7 bases; J trimming: 3 bases; junction bases outside the gene matches: 8. This CDR3 is 15 amino acids long. Germline-derived CDR1 and CDR2 are MDHEN and SYDVKM. CDR3 loop: CASNLGLAGLYEQYF. CDR3 DNA: TGTGCCAGCAACCTTGGACTAGCGGGCCTCTACGAGCAGTACTTC.

V and J are TRBV11-2 and TRBJ2-1; D gene uncertain. The CDR3 runs 17 residues. The V gene lost 0 bases and the J gene lost 12 bases, with 24 bases spanning the gap. CDR1 and CDR2 from the germline V gene are SGHAT and FQNNGV. CDR3 residues: CASSLDRASGRWGRQFF. The CDR3 coding sequence is TGTGCCAGCAGCTTAGATAGAGCATCCGGGCGATGGGGTAGGCAGTTCTTC.

This rearrangement joins TRBV27 to TRBJ1-4, with 7 bases fitting TRBD1. Trimming at V came to 6 bases and at J to 7 bases, leaving 5 bases not matched to a gene. Germline V CDR1 and CDR2: MNHEY, SMNVEV (reference sequence). This CDR3 contains 13 residues. The CDR3 DNA follows: TGTGCCAGCAGAAGACAGGGATTTGAAAAACTGTTTTTT. Residues: CASRRQGFEKLFF.

This chain connects TRBV2 to TRBJ1-1; D is possibly TRBD1 (6 bases). Germline CDR1 is SNHLY and CDR2 is FYNNEI. V gave up 5 bases and J gave up 6 bases, with 16 bases separating them. The length of the CDR3 is 14 residues. The CDR3 spells CASSITGRMSEAFF. The CDR3 DNA sequence: TGTGCCAGCAGTATTACAGGGAGGATGTCTGAAGCTTTCTTT.

A few counts support this clone. The chain carries TRBV29-1 and TRBJ2-1; the match to TRBD1 covers 8 bases. V lost 3 bases to trimming and J lost 8 bases; unmatched junction nucleotides: 9. In germline, CDR1 is SQVTM, CDR2 ANQGSEA. The CDR3 has 14 amino acids. The CDR3 sequence: CSVEATGVGDEQFF. Here the CDR3 DNA reads TGCAGCGTTGAGGCGACAGGGGTGGGAGATGAGCAGTTCTTC.

The chain joins TRBV27 to TRBJ1-5; TRBD1 is a possible D gene (5 bases). V lost 4 bases and J 2 bases, leaving 12 bases between the germline ends. CDR1 is MNHEY and CDR2 is SMNVEV in the germline V gene (reference sequence). The CDR3 contains 15 residues. CDR3 region: CASSSGTRGNQPQHF. The CDR3 DNA is TGTGCCAGCAGTTCGGGGACGCGTGGCAATCAGCCCCAGCATTTT.

The chain recombines TRBV6-1 with TRBJ1-5, with a possible D match to TRBD1 (5 bases). This CDR3 is 14 amino acids long. The germline V and J ends were trimmed by 5 bases and 5 bases, with 13 bases remaining between them. The V gene's germline CDR1 is MNHNS and CDR2 SASEGT. The CDR3 is CASSTRQIYQPQHF. In DNA, the CDR3 is TGTGCCAGCAGTACCCGACAGATTTATCAGCCCCAGCATTTT.

The V gene is TRBV28, the J gene TRBJ2-7; a weak D match, TRBD1 (5 bases). The germline gives CDR1 MDHEN, CDR2 SYDVKM. Trimming cost V 5 bases and J 4 bases, with 18 bases left between them. The CDR3 covers 15 residues. The CDR3 nucleotides are TGTGCCAGCAGTCCCCCGTTTGGGGCAAGGTACGAGCAGTACTTC. Its translation: CASSPPFGARYEQYF. Together with reference TRBV28 and TRBJ2-7, the CDR3 gives the full variable domain: DVKVTQSSRYLVKRTGEKVFLECVQDMDHENMFWYRQDPGLGLRLIYFSYDVKMKEKGDIPEGYSVSREKKERFSLILESASTNQTSMYLCASSPPFGARYEQYFGPGTRLTVT.

This clone was counted between two and nine times. V is TRBV28 and J is TRBJ2-1; TRBD2 matches at 8 bases. Germline V gene lookup returns CDR1 MDHEN and CDR2 SYDVKM. The V and J ends lost 7 bases and 8 bases, in that order; junction bases with no gene match: 13. The CDR3 is made up of 15 amino acids. The CDR3 spells CASTRSSGSRDEQFF. CDR3 sequence (DNA): TGTGCCAGCACTCGATCAAGCGGGAGTCGCGATGAGCAGTTCTTC.

In its sample, this clone was seen a few times. This rearrangement joins TRBV28 to TRBJ1-5, with D perhaps TRBD1 (5 bases). The CDR3 covers 14 residues. Germline V lookup: CDR1 MDHEN, CDR2 SYDVKM. Trimming took 5 bases from V and 7 from J, leaving 15 bases between them. The CDR3 nucleotides read TGTGCCAGCAGTATGGGGGGAGGAGGACAGCCCCAGCATTTT. This translates into CASSMGGGGQPQHF.

This chain uses TRBV18 with TRBJ2-5, with 12 nucleotides matching TRBD1. The germline CDR1 and CDR2 sequences are KGHSH and LQKENI. The CDR3 sequence is 15 residues long. Trimming at V came to 4 bases and at J to 3 bases, leaving 3 bases not matched to a gene. Here the CDR3 reads CASSRGTGGKETQYF. Written as DNA, the CDR3 is TGTGCCAGCTCACGGGGGACAGGGGGCAAAGAGACCCAGTACTTC.

The chain combines TRBV13 with TRBJ2-1; D may be TRBD2 (5 bases). Trimming removed 4 bases at V and 6 bases at J, with 16 bases between. From germline, CDR1 is PRHDT and CDR2 FYEKMQ (reference sequence). The CDR3 extends over 15 amino acids. For the CDR3, the DNA is TGTGCCAGCAGCTCGCGAGGTCTGGCGGGCAATGAGCAGTTCTTC. Its translation is CASSSRGLAGNEQFF. The full variable domain, in which reference TRBV13 and TRBJ2-1 provide the parts outside the CDR3, is AAGVIQSPRHLIKEKRETATLKCYPIPRHDTVYWYQQGPGQDPQFLISFYEKMQSDKGSIPDRFSAQQFSDYHSELNMSSLELGDSALYFCASSSRGLAGNEQFFGPGTRLTVL.

The chain's CDR3 is CAWSRDGAGELFF. CDR3 nucleotides: TGTGCCTGGAGTCGAGATGGGGCCGGGGAGCTGTTTTTT. The V and J genes are TRBV30 and TRBJ2-2; D is unclear. The CDR3 consists of 13 residues. Deletions cut 2 bases from V and 6 bases from J, with 10 bases between. CDR1 is GTSNPN and CDR2 is SVGIG in the germline V gene (reference sequence).

The V and J genes are TRBV28 and TRBJ1-2; TRBD1 agrees at 8 bases. CDR3 size: 13 residues. The ends lost 10 bases at V and 4 bases at J; junction bases unmatched: 8. Germline CDR1 is MDHEN and CDR2 is SYDVKM. The CDR3 region is CATTSDRVYGYTF. The CDR3 nucleotides are TGTGCCACCACCTCGGACAGGGTCTATGGCTACACCTTC.

The chain carries TRBV6-1 and TRBJ1-5; 7 bases agree with TRBD1. Trimming removed 8 bases from V and 7 bases from J; junction bases left unmatched: 8. The CDR3 sequence is 13 residues long. Germline V CDR1 and CDR2: MNHNS, SASEGT. CDR3 sequence: CASAGGIRQPQHF. For the CDR3, the DNA is TGTGCCAGCGCAGGGGGGATTAGGCAGCCCCAGCATTTT.